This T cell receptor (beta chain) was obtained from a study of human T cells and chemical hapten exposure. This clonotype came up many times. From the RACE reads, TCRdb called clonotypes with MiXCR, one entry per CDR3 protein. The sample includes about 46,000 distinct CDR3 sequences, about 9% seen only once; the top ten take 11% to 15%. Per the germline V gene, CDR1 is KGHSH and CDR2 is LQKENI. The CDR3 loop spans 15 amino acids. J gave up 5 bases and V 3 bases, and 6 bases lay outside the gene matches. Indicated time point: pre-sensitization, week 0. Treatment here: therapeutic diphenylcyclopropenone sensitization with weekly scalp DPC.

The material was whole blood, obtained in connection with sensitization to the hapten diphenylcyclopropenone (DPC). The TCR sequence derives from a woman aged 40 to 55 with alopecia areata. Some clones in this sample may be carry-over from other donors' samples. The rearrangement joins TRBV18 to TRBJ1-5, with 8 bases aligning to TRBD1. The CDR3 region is CASSPDRASDQPQHF. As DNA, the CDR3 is TGTGCCAGCTCACCGGACAGGGCATCGGATCAGCCCCAGCATTTT.